One and the same sample provided the 29 T cell receptor beta chains below, sequenced in a study of blood T cell repertoires in COVID-19. TCRdb keeps only in-frame clones here, not all; method: immunoSEQ multiplex PCR. Of 150,000 to 250,000 clones listed, around 81% are singletons. Specimen: PBMCs or T cells enriched from blood (not recorded which). These receptors all come from a middle-aged man who had recovered from COVID-19.

The chain carries TRBV4-1 and TRBJ2-7; 11 bases map to TRBD2. CDR1 and CDR2 from the germline V gene are MGHRA and YSYEKL. This CDR3 comprises 15 residues. V trimming: 0 bases; J trimming: 4 bases; junction bases outside the gene matches: 2. DNA of the CDR3: TGCGCCAGCAGCCAAGATGCTAGCGGGGGGTACGAGCAGTACTTC. Protein product: CASSQDASGGYEQYF.

The chain recombines TRBV7-9 with TRBJ1-6, with D hard to call. The CDR3 covers 12 residues. Germline V CDR1 and CDR2: SEHNR, FQNEAQ (reference sequence). V shed 8 bases and J shed 8 bases, with 10 bases lying between them. The CDR3 coding sequence is TGTGCCAGCTCCAGAGACTATTCACCCCTCCACTTT. Translation gives CASSRDYSPLHF.

This rearrangement joins TRBV4-1 to TRBJ1-6; 10 positions match TRBD1. CDR1 MGHRA and CDR2 YSYEKL come from the germline V gene. The CDR3 length is 18 residues. The J segment lost 0 bases and the V segment lost 3 bases, leaving 5 bases of the junction unmatched. Here the CDR3 reads CASSHPGQGSSYNSPLHF. CDR3 bases: TGCGCCAGCAGCCACCCGGGACAGGGGAGCTCCTATAATTCACCCCTCCACTTT.

The rearrangement joins TRBV2 to TRBJ1-3, with no clear D. There are 15 residues in the CDR3. The V and J ends lost 6 bases and 2 bases respectively, with 14 bases between them. Germline V gene lookup returns CDR1 SNHLY and CDR2 FYNNEI. CDR3 in DNA: TGTGCCAGCAGGGCCGTTCGGGGAACTGGAAACACCATATATTTT. Translating gives CASRAVRGTGNTIYF.

The CDR3: CASTKAGTGAYNEQFF. CDR3 nucleotide sequence: TGTGCCAGCACCAAGGCCGGGACAGGGGCCTACAATGAGCAGTTCTTC. The chain is built from TRBV6-6 and TRBJ2-1, with TRBD1 matching 10 bases. Germline V CDR1 and CDR2: MNHNY, SVGAGI (reference sequence). V gave up 7 bases and J gave up 2 bases; unmatched junction bases: 8. This CDR3 comprises 16 residues.

This clone has a handful of counts. The J gene is TRBJ1-6, the V gene TRBV5-1; possible D gene TRBD1, 5 bases. V dropped 4 bases and J dropped 2 bases, with 10 bases sitting between them. The CDR3 is 15 amino acids. Looked up from germline, CDR1 is SGHRS and CDR2 is YFSETQ. The CDR3 loop reads CASSADSAYNSPLHF. The CDR3 nucleotides are TGCGCCAGCAGCGCCGACAGTGCCTATAATTCACCCCTCCACTTT.

V and J are TRBV5-1 and TRBJ1-1; 9 bases line up with TRBD1. The V segment lost 0 bases and the J segment 12 bases; nucleotides outside the gene matches: 6. Per the germline V gene, CDR1 is SGHRS and CDR2 is YFSETQ. The CDR3 extends over 13 amino acids. The CDR3: CASSLGDRVFSFF. The CDR3, as DNA: TGCGCCAGCAGCTTGGGGGACAGGGTCTTTTCTTTCTTT.

J is TRBJ1-1 and V is TRBV29-1; D ambiguous. Germline values: CDR1 SQVTM, CDR2 ANQGSEA. The CDR3 runs 15 residues. Trimming left V 6 bases short and J 4 bases short, with 21 bases between. The chain's CDR3 is CSVQPGSRPTTEAFF. Here the CDR3 DNA reads TGCAGCGTCCAACCGGGGTCCCGGCCTACCACTGAAGCTTTCTTT.

The J gene is TRBJ2-1, the V gene TRBV5-4; D is perhaps TRBD2 (7 bases). The CDR3 consists of 15 residues. The germline gives CDR1 SGHNT, CDR2 YYREEE (reference sequence). Trimming stripped 0 bases from V and 4 bases from J, with 11 bases between. The CDR3, as DNA: TGTGCCAGCAGCTTGGGCGGGGGCGCTTACAATGAGCAGTTCTTC. It is translated as CASSLGGGAYNEQFF.

A note on this clone: Different DNA sequences within this sample yield the same CDR3. V is TRBV18 and J is TRBJ1-1; 8 bases fit TRBD1. There are 13 residues in the CDR3. The trim removed 2 bases at V and 4 bases at J, leaving 0 bases unmatched. CDR1 KGHSH and CDR2 LQKENI come from the germline V gene. CDR3 bases: TGTGCCAGCTCACCAACAGGGGGCACTGAAGCTTTCTTT. It encodes CASSPTGGTEAFF.

The genes are TRBV29-1 and TRBJ2-1, with 9 bases fitting TRBD2. The V segment lost 4 bases and the J segment 6 bases; nucleotides outside the gene matches: 4. The CDR3 consists of 13 residues. Germline CDR1 and CDR2: SQVTM and ANQGSEA. CDR3 sequence: CSVASGLANEQFF. The DNA for the CDR3 is TGCAGCGTTGCCTCGGGACTAGCCAATGAGCAGTTCTTC.

The J gene is TRBJ2-2, the V gene TRBV4-3; D might be TRBD2 (6 bases). The V gene's germline CDR1 is LGHNA and CDR2 YSLEER. Trimming took off 0 bases at V and 0 bases at J, with 11 bases between the two ends. The CDR3 spans 17 residues. The CDR3, as DNA: TGCGCCAGCAGCCAAGATGTATGGGGGGCGAACACCGGGGAGCTGTTTTTT. Translated, it gives CASSQDVWGANTGELFF.

This chain joins TRBV6-5 and TRBJ1-5; D not certain. Per the germline V gene, CDR1 is MNHEY and CDR2 is SVGAGI. This CDR3 region has 15 residues. Trimming took 6 bases from V and 1 from J, leaving 13 bases between them. DNA of the CDR3: TGTGCCAGCAGCCCGACATACACGAGCAATCAGCCCCAGCATTTT. It specifies CASSPTYTSNQPQHF.

This sequence joins TRBV9 and TRBJ1-3; D perhaps matches TRBD1 (6 bases). This CDR3 has 14 residues. The V gene lost 3 bases and the J gene lost 2 bases, with 9 bases spanning the gap. CDR1 is SGDLS and CDR2 is YYNGEE in the germline V gene. CDR3 sequence: CASSEWTAGNTIYF. CDR3 nucleotide sequence: TGTGCCAGCAGCGAGTGGACAGCTGGAAACACCATATATTTT.

J is TRBJ1-1 and V is TRBV2; D gene uncertain. Trimming removed 3 bases from V and 4 bases from J, with 18 bases in between. The CDR3 has 16 residues. Germline values: CDR1 SNHLY, CDR2 FYNNEI. CDR3 nucleotides: TGTGCCAGCAGTGAGTTGCCCGAGCTTGAGCGCACTGAAGCTTTCTTT. Encoded protein: CASSELPELERTEAFF. Full variable domain (outside the CDR3, taken from reference TRBV2 and TRBJ1-1): EPEVTQTPSHQVTQMGQEVILRCVPISNHLYFYWYRQILGQKVEFLVSFYNNEISEKSEIFDDQFSVERPDGSNFTLKIRSTKLEDSAMYFCASSELPELERTEAFFGQGTRLTVV.

The rearrangement links TRBV5-6 to TRBJ1-2; maybe TRBD1 (6 bases). The CDR3 runs 13 residues. CDR1 is SGHDT, CDR2 YYEEEE, per germline. Trimming took 0 bases from V and 8 from J, leaving 11 bases between them. The DNA for the CDR3 is TGTGCCAGCAGCTTGGACACAGGGATCGGCTACACCTTC. Translated, it gives CASSLDTGIGYTF.

This chain joins TRBV18 and TRBJ1-1; D is possibly TRBD1 (5 bases). In germline, CDR1 is KGHSH, CDR2 LQKENI. CDR3 length: 16 residues. V was shortened by 1 base and J by 7 bases, with 19 bases between the two germline ends. Here the CDR3 DNA reads TGTGCCAGCTCACCACAGAGCCAGGGACGGGGGTATGAAGCTTTCTTT. Amino acid sequence: CASSPQSQGRGYEAFF.

V usage is TRBV14 and J usage is TRBJ1-1; 7 bases are a match to TRBD1. The CDR3 sequence is 14 residues long. Trimming took 0 bases from V and 10 from J; bases not matched to a gene: 8. CDR1 and CDR2 from the germline V gene are SGHDN and FVKESK. The CDR3 spells CASSQDQGVPPAFF. The CDR3 nucleotides read TGTGCCAGCAGCCAAGACCAGGGGGTTCCCCCAGCTTTCTTT.

This chain uses TRBV7-9 with TRBJ2-1; 13 bases agree with TRBD2. Germline V lookup: CDR1 SEHNR, CDR2 FQNEAQ (reference sequence). Trimming cost V 5 bases and J 9 bases; bases outside gene matches: 7. CDR3 length equals 15 residues. CDR3 residues: CASSVTSGGASEQFF. In nucleotides, the CDR3 is TGTGCCAGCAGCGTCACTAGCGGGGGGGCCAGTGAGCAGTTCTTC. The variable domain in full, with the rest retrieved from reference TRBV7-9 and TRBJ2-1, is DTGVSQNPRHKITKRGQNVTFRCDPISEHNRLYWYRQTLGQGPEFLTYFQNEAQLEKSRLLSDRFSAERPKGSFSTLEIQRTEQGDSAMYLCASSVTSGGASEQFFGPGTRLTVL.

This chain links TRBV3-1 (or the pseudogene TRBV3-2) with TRBJ1-1, with 8 bases identical to TRBD1. The CDR3 runs to 15 residues. CDR1 and CDR2 from the germline V gene are LGHDT and YNNKEL (reference sequence). V shed 4 bases and J 1 base; nucleotides not matched to a gene: 5. CDR3 bases: TGTGCCAGCAGCCCCCGGGACAGGCAGAACACTGAAGCTTTCTTT. It yields the protein CASSPRDRQNTEAFF.

V gene TRBV21-1 combines with J gene TRBJ2-1; TRBD2, the D gene given by the table, was not confirmed from the DNA. TRBV21-1 is a pseudogene locus. The CDR3 has 15 residues. This CDR3 reads CASSRGLAGPTEQFF. The CDR3 region has the DNA TGTGCCAGCAGCCGGGGACTAGCGGGGCCTACTGAGCAGTTCTTC.

The J gene is TRBJ1-1, the V gene TRBV30; D is uncertain. V was shortened by 0 bases and J by 7 bases, with 12 bases between the two germline ends. The germline CDR1 and CDR2 sequences are GTSNPN and SVGIG (reference sequence). The CDR3 loop spans 13 amino acids. The CDR3 protein is CAWSVRSPGEAFF. CDR3 DNA: TGTGCCTGGAGTGTACGGTCTCCTGGTGAAGCTTTCTTT.

The chain couples TRBV18 to TRBJ1-1; 8 bases line up with TRBD1. Germline values: CDR1 KGHSH, CDR2 LQKENI. This CDR3 contains 14 residues. V was pared by 3 bases and J by 4 bases, with 4 bases of the junction left unmatched. Here the CDR3 reads CASSPRGLGTEAFF. The CDR3 DNA sequence: TGTGCCAGCTCACCCAGGGGGCTTGGCACTGAAGCTTTCTTT.

The V call is TRBV6-5, the J call TRBJ1-2, with 7 bases that match TRBD1. The germline V gene encodes CDR1 MNHEY and CDR2 SVGAGI. Unmatched junction bases numbered 10, after V lost 2 bases and J lost 4 bases. The CDR3 sequence is 16 residues long. The CDR3 coding sequence is TGTGCCAGCAGTTACCTAAACAGGGGCCCCCGCTATGGCTACACCTTC. It translates to CASSYLNRGPRYGYTF.

This chain connects TRBV14 to TRBJ1-1; D remains ambiguous. The CDR3 extends over 13 amino acids. Germline loops: CDR1 SGHDN, CDR2 FVKESK. Trimming took 0 bases from V and 3 from J, leaving 5 bases between them. The CDR3 DNA reads as TGTGCCAGCAGCCAAGAATCATACACTGAAGCTTTCTTT. Translation: CASSQESYTEAFF.

The CDR3 DNA reads TGTGCCACCGGACAGCCGGATAGCAATCAGCCCCAGCATTTT. As protein: CATGQPDSNQPQHF. The chain carries TRBV15 and TRBJ1-5, with D possibly TRBD1 on 6 matching bases. Trimming stripped 8 bases from V and 0 bases from J, with 11 bases between. CDR1 is LNHNV and CDR2 is YYDKDF in the germline V gene (reference sequence). The CDR3 runs 14 residues.

This chain joins TRBV12-3 or TRBV12-4 and TRBJ2-3; weak D call: TRBD1 (5 bases). CDR3 length equals 12 residues. Trimming removed 2 bases from V and 7 bases from J, with 7 bases in between. The CDR3 DNA reads as TGTGCCAGCAGTTTACGACAGCATACGCAGTATTTT. It encodes CASSLRQHTQYF.

V and J are TRBV24-1 and TRBJ1-2; tentative D call: TRBD1 (6 bases). Germline assignment: CDR1 KGHDR and CDR2 SFDVKD. The CDR3 has 14 residues. V lost 3 bases and J lost 8, with 15 bases in between. The CDR3: CATSDPSQGPGYTF. CDR3 nucleotides: TGTGCCACCAGTGATCCGTCACAGGGCCCCGGCTACACCTTC.

The chain recombines TRBV18 with TRBJ1-3; 8 nucleotides agree with TRBD1. CDR1 KGHSH and CDR2 LQKENI come from the germline V gene. The trim removed 2 bases at V and 4 bases at J, leaving 7 bases unmatched. The CDR3 runs to 16 residues. CDR3 residues: CASSPVRGRSGNTIYF. Written as DNA, the CDR3 is TGTGCCAGCTCACCAGTCAGGGGGCGTTCAGGAAACACCATATATTTT.